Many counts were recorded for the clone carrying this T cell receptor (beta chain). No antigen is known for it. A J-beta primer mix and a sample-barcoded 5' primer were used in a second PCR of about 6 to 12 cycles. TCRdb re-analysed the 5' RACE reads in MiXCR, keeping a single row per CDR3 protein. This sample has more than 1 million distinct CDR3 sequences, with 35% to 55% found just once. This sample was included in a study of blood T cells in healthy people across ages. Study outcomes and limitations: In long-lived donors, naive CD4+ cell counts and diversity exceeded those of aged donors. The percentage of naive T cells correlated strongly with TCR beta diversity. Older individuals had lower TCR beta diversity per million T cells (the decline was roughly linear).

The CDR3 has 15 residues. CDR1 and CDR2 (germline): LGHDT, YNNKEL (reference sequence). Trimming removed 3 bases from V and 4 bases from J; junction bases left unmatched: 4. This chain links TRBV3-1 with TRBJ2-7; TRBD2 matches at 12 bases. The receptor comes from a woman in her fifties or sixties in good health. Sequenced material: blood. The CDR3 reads CASSQTSGRQYEQYF. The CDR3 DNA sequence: TGTGCCAGCAGCCAGACTAGCGGGAGACAATACGAGCAGTACTTC.